This T cell receptor beta chain stems from a study of blood T cells in healthy people across ages. Study at large: Capture via template switching afforded approximately one barcoded beta molecule per two T cells.

The use of a sample-barcoded 5' primer and a J-beta primer mix characterized a second PCR of roughly 6 to 11 cycles. From the 5' RACE reads, TCRdb called clonotypes with MiXCR, one entry per CDR3 protein. The sample holds 550,000 to 650,000 distinct CDR3 sequences, roughly a quarter seen once. Worth noting for this clonotype: The antigen is not known.

The CDR3 extends over 15 amino acids. From germline, CDR1 is GTSNPN and CDR2 SVGIG (reference sequence). With 0 bases removed from V and 0 bases from J, the gap between germline ends came to 9 bases. Study-wide findings and caveats: There were more naive CD4+ cells and higher diversity in long-lived donors than in aged donors.

These records were also assigned to another study, of T cells of mothers and their children. That source reports: Every mother supplied over 8 million TCR beta CDR3 reads and every child 2.5 million to 3.5 million.

The sequence derives from a boy aged 2 to 10 in good health. The gene calls are TRBV30 and TRBJ1-3, with D perhaps TRBD1 (5 bases). Source material: blood. The CDR3 bases are TGTGCCTGGAGTGTACACAGGTTCTCTGGAAACACCATATATTTT. Protein product: CAWSVHRFSGNTIYF.